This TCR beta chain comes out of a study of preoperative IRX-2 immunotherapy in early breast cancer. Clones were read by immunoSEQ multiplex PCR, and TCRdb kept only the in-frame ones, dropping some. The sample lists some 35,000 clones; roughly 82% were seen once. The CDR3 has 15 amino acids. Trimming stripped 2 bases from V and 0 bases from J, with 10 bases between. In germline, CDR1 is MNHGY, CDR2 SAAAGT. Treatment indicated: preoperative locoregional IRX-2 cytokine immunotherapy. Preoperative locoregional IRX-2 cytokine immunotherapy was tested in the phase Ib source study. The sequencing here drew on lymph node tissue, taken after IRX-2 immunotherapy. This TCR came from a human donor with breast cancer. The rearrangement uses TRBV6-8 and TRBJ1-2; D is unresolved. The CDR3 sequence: CASSYLAGPNYGYTF. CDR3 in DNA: TGTGCCAGCAGTTACCTGGCAGGCCCTAACTATGGCTACACCTTC.